One and the same sample provided the 23 T cell receptor beta chains below, sequenced in a study of cytomegalovirus exposure and HLA in healthy donors (dated by TCRdb to the late 2010s). Libraries were made using the immunoSEQ multiplex PCR assay. For the multiplex PCR, a mixture combining 60 forward primers for TCR Vbeta segments and 13 reverse primers for TCR Jbeta segments was used. As stored in TCRdb, this immuneACCESS dataset retains in-frame rearrangements with V and J assigned. A fraction of the clones does not appear; measured against another copy, unresolved V genes explain less than half of the discrepancy, and the remainder lacks a known reason. This sample is represented by 100,000 to 150,000 clones; 80% to 90% of them were singletons. Of the sample, roughly 12% falls within the top ten clones. The sequenced sample consisted of PBMCs. The origin of the receptors is a male donor in good health and CMV-seropositive.

The chain recombines TRBV19 with TRBJ1-5; perhaps TRBD1 as D (5 bases). Trimming removed 5 bases from V and 0 bases from J, with 17 bases in between. The germline gives CDR1 LNHDA, CDR2 SQIVND (reference sequence). The CDR3 sequence is 17 residues long. In nucleotides, the CDR3 is TGTGCCAGTAGTCGCAGGGAAGGGACTGGTAGCAATCAGCCCCAGCATTTT. Its protein product is CASSRREGTGSNQPQHF.

V gene TRBV19 combines with J gene TRBJ2-7, with 9 bases aligning to TRBD2. This CDR3 is built from 17 residues. Looked up from germline, CDR1 is LNHDA and CDR2 is SQIVND (reference sequence). The V gene end was trimmed by 1 base and the J gene end by 3 bases; junction bases not matched to a gene: 10. CDR3 in amino acids: CASSIVSETSGLYEQYF. CDR3 in DNA: TGTGCCAGTAGTATAGTCTCGGAGACTAGCGGCCTCTACGAGCAGTACTTC.

This clone was detected once. The rearrangement joins TRBV30 to TRBJ1-3; tentative D call: TRBD1 (6 bases). V was trimmed by 1 base and J by 4 bases, leaving 8 bases between them. Germline CDR1 is GTSNPN and CDR2 is SVGIG (reference sequence). The CDR3 runs to 13 residues. The CDR3 reads CAWSADRGNTIYF. The CDR3 DNA follows: TGTGCCTGGAGTGCTGACAGGGGAAACACCATATATTTT.

The chain combines TRBV11-2 with TRBJ1-4; TRBD1 matches at 7 bases. The CDR3 totals 17 residues. Germline V gene lookup returns CDR1 SGHAT and CDR2 FQNNGV. V dropped 6 bases and J dropped 7; count of bases not matched to a gene: 17. The CDR3 protein is CASSSGTGDWRGEKLFF. DNA of the CDR3: TGTGCCAGCAGTAGTGGTACAGGGGATTGGAGGGGTGAAAAACTGTTTTTT.

The chain recombines TRBV15 with TRBJ2-1, with 11 bases identical to TRBD2. This CDR3 spans 17 amino acids. The germline gives CDR1 LNHNV, CDR2 YYDKDF (reference sequence). J lost 5 bases, V lost 4 bases, and 10 bases had no gene match. CDR3 coding DNA: TGTGCCACCAGCACTAGGGGGGAGGGACTAGCGGACAATGAGCAGTTCTTC. Protein sequence: CATSTRGEGLADNEQFF.

The CDR3 coding sequence is TGTGCCAGCAGCTTAGGACGAACTAGCGGGGAGCTGTTTTTT. This translates into CASSLGRTSGELFF. The gene calls are TRBV11-3 and TRBJ2-2; D is possibly TRBD2 (5 bases). The V end was cut by 1 base, the J end by 7 bases, with 10 bases between. CDR3 length: 14 amino acids. Germline V lookup: CDR1 SGHNT, CDR2 YENEEA.

The table lists this clone with a count of one. This chain joins TRBV2 and TRBJ2-7, with D tentatively TRBD1 (6 bases). The V and J ends lost 6 bases and 6 bases respectively, with 21 bases between them. This CDR3 has 15 residues. The germline V gene has CDR1 SNHLY and CDR2 FYNNEI. Written as DNA, the CDR3 is TGTGCCAGCAGGCTTCAGGCAGCAGGGGCGGGCGAGCAGTACTTC. It codes for CASRLQAAGAGEQYF. Drawing the rest from reference TRBV2 and TRBJ2-7, the complete variable domain is EPEVTQTPSHQVTQMGQEVILRCVPISNHLYFYWYRQILGQKVEFLVSFYNNEISEKSEIFDDQFSVERPDGSNFTLKIRSTKLEDSAMYFCASRLQAAGAGEQYFGPGTRLTVT.

V and J are TRBV11-2 and TRBJ1-6; 9 bases match TRBD1. Losses at the gene ends were 6 bases for V and 7 bases for J; bases not matched to a gene: 7. CDR3 length equals 15 residues. CDR1 and CDR2 from the germline V gene are SGHAT and FQNNGV. CDR3 nucleotide sequence: TGTGCCAGCAGATCCGGACAGGGGAACAATTCACCCCTCCACTTT. The encoded protein is CASRSGQGNNSPLHF. Full variable domain (missing parts from reference TRBV11-2 and TRBJ1-6): EAGVAQSPRYKIIEKRQSVAFWCNPISGHATLYWYQQILGQGPKLLIQFQNNGVVDDSQLPKDRFSAERLKGVDSTLKIQPAKLEDSAVYLCASRSGQGNNSPLHFGNGTRLTVT.

A few counts support this clone. The chain couples TRBV27 to TRBJ2-1; 10 nucleotides agree with TRBD2. CDR3 size: 15 residues. V lost 7 bases, J lost 6 bases, and 9 bases stayed unmatched. Germline-derived CDR1 and CDR2 are MNHEY and SMNVEV (reference sequence). The CDR3 region has the DNA TGTGCCAGCACCCTTCAGCGGGAGGGCCCCAATGAGCAGTTCTTC. It encodes CASTLQREGPNEQFF.

This clone has just a few counts. CDR3 sequence (DNA): TGCGCCAGTCCAGCGGTACAGGAGAAGACCGGGACTAGGAGCGGGGAGACCCAGTACTTC. As protein: CASPAVQEKTGTRSGETQYF. The chain uses TRBV5-1 and TRBJ2-5; 8 bases match TRBD2. The CDR3 totals 20 residues. The trim removed 8 bases at V and 5 bases at J, leaving 29 bases unmatched. Germline V gene lookup returns CDR1 SGHRS and CDR2 YFSETQ.

The J gene is TRBJ1-4, the V gene TRBV19; D unresolved. CDR1 and CDR2 from the germline V gene are LNHDA and SQIVND (reference sequence). V was cut by 9 bases and J by 3 bases, with 8 bases left in between. The CDR3 length is 12 residues. The CDR3: CASSRPNEKLFF. DNA for the CDR3: TGTGCCAGCTCGAGGCCTAATGAAAAACTGTTTTTT.

The sample holds a few counts of this clone. J is TRBJ2-7 and V is TRBV11-3, with D perhaps matching TRBD1 (5 bases). Germline V gives CDR1 SGHNT, CDR2 YENEEA. Trimming removed 5 bases at V and 10 bases at J, with 15 bases between. This CDR3 is 12 amino acids long. The CDR3 DNA is TGTGCCAGCAGCGCACAGGACGGCGCCCAGTACTTC. Protein sequence: CASSAQDGAQYF.

This chain joins TRBV7-8 and TRBJ1-5, with D possibly TRBD1 on 5 matching bases. V was pared by 5 bases and J by 1 base, with 15 bases between. Germline lookup yields CDR1 SGHVS and CDR2 FQNEAQ. There are 16 residues in the CDR3. The CDR3 DNA reads as TGTGCCAGCAGCCCGGTGGGGGGAGGGAGCAATCAGCCCCAGCATTTT. Protein sequence: CASSPVGGGSNQPQHF.

The chain combines TRBV28 with TRBJ2-7, with a weak D call TRBD1 (5 bases). This CDR3 has 14 residues. Germline CDR1 and CDR2: MDHEN and SYDVKM. V dropped 6 bases and J dropped 3 bases, with 15 bases sitting between them. The CDR3 loop is CASSPSRAYYEQYF. CDR3 nucleotides: TGTGCCAGCAGCCCCTCCAGGGCCTACTACGAGCAGTACTTC.

The chain links TRBV30 to TRBJ2-3; 9 nucleotides agree with TRBD2. J was trimmed by 5 bases and V by 8 bases; bases with no gene match: 11. The CDR3 contains 14 residues. Germline CDR1 is GTSNPN and CDR2 is SVGIG (reference sequence). The CDR3 sequence: CAASLAGAEDTQYF. Here the CDR3 DNA reads TGTGCCGCTTCCTTAGCGGGAGCGGAAGATACGCAGTATTTT.

This clone showed up just a few times. V usage is TRBV19 and J usage is TRBJ2-3, with 11 bases aligning to TRBD2. Per germline, CDR1 LNHDA and CDR2 SQIVND (reference sequence). The CDR3 is made up of 19 amino acids. J gave up 4 bases and V 6 bases, and 18 bases lay outside the gene matches. In DNA form, the CDR3 reads TGTGCCAGTAGCAGCTTAACTAGCGGGAGTGGGATTCTGGCAGATACGCAGTATTTT. Protein: CASSSLTSGSGILADTQYF. The variable domain in full, with the rest retrieved from reference TRBV19 and TRBJ2-3, is DGGITQSPKYLFRKEGQNVTLSCEQNLNHDAMYWYRQDPGQGLRLIYYSQIVNDFQKGDIAEGYSVSREKKESFPLTVTSAQKNPTAFYLCASSSLTSGSGILADTQYFGPGTRLTVL.

The chain carries TRBV7-9 and TRBJ2-2; 12 bases map to TRBD2. The germline gives CDR1 SEHNR, CDR2 FQNEAQ (reference sequence). This CDR3 region has 16 residues. V trimming: 6 bases; J trimming: 8 bases; junction bases outside the gene matches: 10. DNA for the CDR3: TGTGCCAGCAGTTTACTAGCGGGGGGCCTCGCAGGGGAGCTGTTTTTT. It translates to CASSLLAGGLAGELFF. Full variable domain (outside the CDR3, taken from reference TRBV7-9 and TRBJ2-2): DTGVSQNPRHKITKRGQNVTFRCDPISEHNRLYWYRQTLGQGPEFLTYFQNEAQLEKSRLLSDRFSAERPKGSFSTLEIQRTEQGDSAMYLCASSLLAGGLAGELFFGEGSRLTVL.

This chain links TRBV21-1 with TRBJ1-4; the D call of TRBD1 is as the table states it, not checked on the DNA. TRBV21-1 corresponds to a pseudogene. The CDR3 sequence is 15 residues long. In DNA form, the CDR3 reads TGTGCCAGCAAAGCGGGACAGGGGATAGGAGAAAAACTGTTTTTT. It is translated as CASKAGQGIGEKLFF.

This chain uses TRBV28 with TRBJ2-5; a possible D gene is TRBD2 (6 bases). The germline V gene encodes CDR1 MDHEN and CDR2 SYDVKM. This CDR3 contains 13 residues. The V end was cut by 2 bases, the J end by 7 bases, with 11 bases between. The DNA of the CDR3 is TGTGCCAGCAGTTTAACTAGCTGGCGGACCCAGTACTTC. Its protein product is CASSLTSWRTQYF.

The chain uses TRBV7-9 and TRBJ1-1; TRBD1 matches at 8 bases. Germline values: CDR1 SEHNR, CDR2 FQNEAQ (reference sequence). This CDR3 has 14 amino acids. V dropped 5 bases and J dropped 4; count of bases not matched to a gene: 6. The CDR3 spells CASSILTGGTEAFF. CDR3 coding DNA: TGTGCCAGCAGCATACTTACAGGGGGCACTGAAGCTTTCTTT.

The chain carries TRBV30 and TRBJ2-2; 11 nucleotides align to TRBD2. The CDR3 is 16 residues long. V lost 0 bases and J lost 8; bases outside the gene matches: 8. CDR1 GTSNPN and CDR2 SVGIG come from the germline V gene (reference sequence). The CDR3 protein is CAWSVGLAGGGGELFF. The CDR3 bases are TGTGCCTGGAGTGTGGGGCTAGCGGGAGGAGGGGGGGAGCTGTTTTTT.

The V gene is TRBV12-5, the J gene TRBJ2-1; TRBD1 aligns across 8 bases. The CDR3 consists of 16 residues. Germline V gene lookup returns CDR1 LGHNT and CDR2 FRNRAP. The trim removed 5 bases at V and 10 bases at J, leaving 16 bases unmatched. CDR3 sequence: CASGPPPMTGVNEQFF. The CDR3, as DNA: TGTGCTAGTGGTCCGCCCCCCATGACAGGGGTCAACGAGCAGTTCTTC.

The chain combines TRBV4-3 with TRBJ2-1, with D possibly TRBD1 on 6 matching bases. The CDR3 has 17 amino acids. V lost 4 bases, J lost 0 bases, and 16 bases lay in between. Germline lookup yields CDR1 LGHNA and CDR2 YSLEER. The CDR3 loop reads CASSPRETGSSYNEQFF. In DNA, the CDR3 is TGCGCCAGCAGCCCCCGTGAGACAGGCAGCTCCTACAATGAGCAGTTCTTC.